This TCR beta chain was sequenced in a study of OX40 agonist ivuxolimab in advanced cancers. This table comes from immunoSEQ multiplex PCR, and its TCRdb copy is limited to in-frame clones, with some not included. The repertoire holds more than 95,000 clones, about 90% seen once, with 0.7% to 1% in the top ten. V was clipped by 3 bases and J by 3 bases, with 15 bases between them. This CDR3 comprises 15 residues. Germline assignment: CDR1 SGHTS and CDR2 YDEGEE. This sequence originates from an adult with an advanced solid tumor such as melanoma, head and neck, liver or kidney cancer. The specimen was CD4+ or CD8+ T cells sorted from blood, collected in a trial of the OX40 agonist ivuxolimab. V usage is TRBV5-8 and J usage is TRBJ1-2; D is possibly TRBD1 (5 bases). The CDR3 DNA reads TGTGCCAGCAGCTGGAGGGACTCTCGGGACTATGGCTACACCTTC. It specifies CASSWRDSRDYGYTF.